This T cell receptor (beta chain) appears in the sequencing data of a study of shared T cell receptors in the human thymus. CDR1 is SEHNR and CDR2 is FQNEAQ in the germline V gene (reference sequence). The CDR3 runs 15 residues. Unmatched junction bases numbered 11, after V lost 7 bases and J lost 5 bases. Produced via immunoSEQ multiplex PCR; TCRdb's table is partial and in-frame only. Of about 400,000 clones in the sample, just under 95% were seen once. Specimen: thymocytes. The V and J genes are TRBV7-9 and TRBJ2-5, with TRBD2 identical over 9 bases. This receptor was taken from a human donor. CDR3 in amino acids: CASIAAAGGPETQYF. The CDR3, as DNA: TGTGCCAGCATCGCCGCCGCGGGAGGGCCGGAGACCCAGTACTTC.